This record covers a single TCR beta chain. V lost 6 bases, J lost 4 bases, and 12 bases stayed unmatched. CDR3 length: 16 residues. From germline, CDR1 is ENHRY and CDR2 SYGVKD. A second PCR of about 6 to 12 cycles used a sample-barcoded 5' primer and a J-beta primer mix. Each CDR3 protein gets one entry after TCRdb re-called the 5' RACE reads with MiXCR. This table holds some 860,000 distinct CDR3 sequences, more than 55% found once. These data belong to a study of blood T cells in healthy people across ages. The chain employs TRBV10-3 and TRBJ2-1, with TRBD2 identical over 7 bases. The sample was blood. This receptor was taken from a middle-aged man in good health. This CDR3 is CAIRPRAGEAYNEQFF. CDR3 DNA: TGTGCCATCAGGCCTCGTGCGGGGGAGGCTTACAATGAGCAGTTCTTC.